This T cell receptor beta chain was captured by sequencing in a study of shared clonotypes between healthy human individuals. Study-wide background: A couple of women and a few men aged 18 to 49 served as donors. Findings and caveats of the study: Non-shared clonotypes showed lower generation probabilities than clonotypes common to all four donors.

Sequencing used immunoSEQ multiplex PCR; TCRdb keeps in-frame clones, though not all of them. The table lists millions of clones, around 94% of them singletons. Note on this clone: Its cognate antigen is unknown.

CDR1 and CDR2 (germline): SEHNR, FQNEAQ (reference sequence). This CDR3 contains 14 residues. V gave up 5 bases and J gave up 1 base, with 11 bases separating them. This chain joins TRBV7-9 and TRBJ1-1; possible D gene TRBD1, 6 bases. The material sequenced was naive CD4+ T cells sorted from blood. Subset given: CD45RA+ positively selected. This TCR derives from a man in his late teens or twenties in good health. Here the CDR3 DNA reads TGTGCCAGCAGCAAGGGACACAAGAACACTGAAGCTTTCTTT. Its translation is CASSKGHKNTEAFF.